The clone carrying this T cell receptor (beta chain) showed up just a few times. This record comes from a study of identical twins. The CDR3 is 14 residues long. The V gene's germline CDR1 is DFQATT and CDR2 SNEGSKA (reference sequence). The trim removed 0 bases at V and 6 bases at J, leaving 6 bases unmatched. Unique molecular identifiers were present on the cDNA, and a universal primer site came from template switching. TCRdb reanalysed the 5' RACE reads using MiXCR and keeps one entry per CDR3 protein. The table includes just under 550,000 distinct CDR3 sequences, 15% detected once. These same data were also listed under a study on yellow fever vaccine responses in identical twins.

The V gene is TRBV20-1, the J gene TRBJ2-3, with 7 bases identical to TRBD2. The receptor comes from a woman younger than 35 in good health. The sequenced material came from CD4+ T cells sorted from blood. The CDR3 is CSARDSRLADTQYF. CDR3 coding DNA: TGCAGTGCTAGAGATTCGCGACTAGCTGATACGCAGTATTTT.